This T cell receptor (beta chain) was retrieved from a study of vaccination and CD4 T cells after COVID-19. CD4+ T cells that had been cultured provided DNA sequenced with the Oncomine TCR Beta short-read assay. TCRdb redid the calling of the PCR reads with MiXCR, one entry per CDR3 protein. The sample lists about 20,000 distinct CDR3 sequences, 40% to 50% seen once, with roughly 5% in the top ten. Regarding the study as a whole: Convalescent patients had 304 of 307 vaccine-specific clones showing spike mono-reactivity.

With regard to this clonotype: As yet, its antigen is unknown.

Treatment given: roughly 11-day PBMC culture with coronavirus spike peptide pools or control peptides (ViraFEST assay). TCRs were sequenced by ViraFEST after antigen-specific T cells had been expanded with peptide pools. Spanning March to December 2020, the positive PCR dates came before US Alpha, Beta and Delta variants. Material: CD4+ T cells from blood, cultured in vitro, obtained before SARS-CoV-2 vaccination. The sequence was obtained from a human donor who had recovered from COVID-19.

As DNA, the CDR3 is TGTGCCAGCAGCTTTCAGGGGATTGAAGCTTTCTTT. Protein: CASSFQGIEAFF. V and J are TRBV11-2 and TRBJ1-1, with D possibly being TRBD1 (6 bases). Germline V gene data show CDR1 as SGHAT and CDR2 as FQNNGV. The CDR3 is 12 amino acids. The germline V and J ends were trimmed by 3 bases and 7 bases, with 9 bases remaining between them.